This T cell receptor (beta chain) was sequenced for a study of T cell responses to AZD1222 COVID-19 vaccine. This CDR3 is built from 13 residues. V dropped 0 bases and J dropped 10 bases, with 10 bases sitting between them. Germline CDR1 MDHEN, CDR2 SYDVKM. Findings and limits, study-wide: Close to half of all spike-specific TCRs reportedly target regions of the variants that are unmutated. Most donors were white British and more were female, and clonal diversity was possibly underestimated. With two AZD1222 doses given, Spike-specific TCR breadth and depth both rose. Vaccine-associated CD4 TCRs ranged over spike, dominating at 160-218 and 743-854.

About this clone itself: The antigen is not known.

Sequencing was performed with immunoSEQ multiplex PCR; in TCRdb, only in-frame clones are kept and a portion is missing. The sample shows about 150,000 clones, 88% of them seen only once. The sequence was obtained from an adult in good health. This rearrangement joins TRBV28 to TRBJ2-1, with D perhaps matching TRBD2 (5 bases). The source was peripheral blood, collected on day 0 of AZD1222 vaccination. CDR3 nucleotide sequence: TGTGCCAGCAGTTTATGGGCTAGCTACGAGCAGTTCTTC. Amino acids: CASSLWASYEQFF.